These T cell receptor beta chains were read from a single sample in a study of blood T cell repertoires in COVID-19. The data were produced by immunoSEQ multiplex PCR, yet TCRdb's version contains in-frame clones alone and is incomplete. The repertoire holds 270,000 or so clones, 89% seen once, with 3.5% to 5.5% in the top ten. The sample consisted of peripheral blood. These receptors were taken from a woman between 40 and 55 years old who had recovered from COVID-19. CDR3s include the opening cysteine and the closing phenylalanine or tryptophan. The D gene is left open where the match is weak. For some rows the clone size is stated as once, few or many, or as a class when expanded; others skip it.

j_call clone_size v_call d_call cdr3_nt cdr3_aa
TRBJ2-2 - TRBV12-5 TRBD2 TGTGCTAGTGGTTTTACACTAGCGGGAGTCGGGGAGCTGTTTTTT CASGFTLAGVGELFF
TRBJ1-4 - TRBV6-5 - TGTGCCAGCAGTTACTCCCCAGGGGTGGAGGAAAAACTGTTTTTT CASSYSPGVEEKLFF
TRBJ2-2 - TRBV14 TRBD1 TGTGCCAGCAGCCAACTGACGGCGGGGACAGGGTACACCGGGGAGCTGTTTTTT CASSQLTAGTGYTGELFF
TRBJ1-3 - TRBV9 - TGTGCCAGCAGCGTAGCGGAGAGTTTTCTCTCTGGAAACACCATATATTTT CASSVAESFLSGNTIYF
TRBJ2-1 - TRBV7-9 TRBD1 TGTGCCAGCAGAGGAACAGGGGGCGACGGCAATGAGCAGTTCTTC CASRGTGGDGNEQFF
TRBJ2-5 once TRBV19 TRBD1 TGTGCCAGTTCCGGACAGGTCCAAGAGACCCAGTACTTC CASSGQVQETQYF
TRBJ1-2 - TRBV6-5 - TGTGCCAGCAGTTCACAGGGTTTCTATGGCTACACCTTC CASSSQGFYGYTF
TRBJ2-5 - TRBV9 - TGTGCCAGCAGCGTACAACCGAGGGAGACCCAGTACTTC CASSVQPRETQYF
TRBJ1-1 - TRBV29-1 TRBD1 TGCAGCGCCGGACAGGGGGGGAACACTGAAGCTTTCTTT CSAGQGGNTEAFF
TRBJ1-5 - TRBV19 - TGTGCCAGTAGTGTCCTAAATCAGCCCCAGCATTTT CASSVLNQPQHF
TRBJ2-4 - TRBV7-9 TRBD1 TGTGCCAGCAGCTCAACAGGGGGTTTTGGCAAAAACATTCAGTACTTC CASSSTGGFGKNIQYF